This TCR beta chain was profiled in a study of blood T cell repertoires in COVID-19. As for the study in general: The study drew acute and convalescent COVID-19 samples from the United States, Italy and Spain.

Assay: immunoSEQ multiplex PCR; the TCRdb copy retains only in-frame clones and omits some. The sample lists some 390,000 clones, 80% to 90% occurring once. Sequenced sample: peripheral blood. This TCR came from a woman aged 60-75 years with COVID-19, enrolled during active disease.

CDR3 DNA sequence: TGTGCCAGCAGCCCTCCCGCGGGGGAAGCTTACAATGAGCAGTTCTTC. This codes for CASSPPAGEAYNEQFF. The V gene is TRBV6-6, the J gene TRBJ2-1, with TRBD2 matching over 7 bases. The V and J ends lost 6 bases and 4 bases, in that order; junction bases with no gene match: 12. Germline CDR1 reads MNHNY; CDR2 reads SVGAGI (reference sequence). The CDR3 extends over 16 amino acids.